A selection of T cell receptor beta chains follows, all from one sample in a study of T cell repertoires in cytomegalovirus infection. These receptors' targets are unknown. TCRdb used MiXCR to reprocess the reads, holding one entry per CDR3 protein. The repertoire holds about 58,000 distinct CDR3 sequences, with over 15% as singletons. The starting material was CD8+ T cells from cultured PBMCs, obtained from culture after CMV antigen stimulation. The receptors originated from a human donor in good health (CMV status not recorded). Some clones in this sample may be carry-over from other donors' samples. Each CDR3 is given with its conserved first and last residue. A D gene is named only where the DNA matches it firmly. Not every row has a clone size; where given, it reads once, few, many or a size class.

>NA|TRBV7-2|TRBJ2-5|16|NA
TGTGCCAGCAGCTCCCATTGGGGGGCCTCTCAAGAGACCCAGTACTTC
CASSSHWGASQETQYF
>TRBD2|TRBV7-9|TRBJ2-1|16|NA
TGTGCCAGCAGTCTCGTTGGGAGCGGGACGTACAATGAGCAGTTCTTC
CASSLVGSGTYNEQFF
>NA|TRBV7-2|TRBJ1-1|12|once
TGTGCCAGCAGCTTAGTTTGGACTGAAGCTTTCTTT
CASSLVWTEAFF
>TRBD2|TRBV6-6|TRBJ2-2|17|few
TGTGCCAGCAGTTCCCCATTAGCGGGGGAACAAACCGGGGAGCTGTTTTTT
CASSSPLAGEQTGELFF
>TRBD2|TRBV11-2|TRBJ2-1|18|NA
TGTGCCAGCAGCTTAGATGATGCGGGAGGTCCCCTGTGGAATGAGCAGTTCTTC
CASSLDDAGGPLWNEQFF
>TRBD1|TRBV28|TRBJ1-5|15|NA
TGTGCCAGCAGTTGGGACAGGGAGGAAGGTCAGCCCCAGCATTTT
CASSWDREEGQPQHF
>NA|TRBV6-2/TRBV6-3|TRBJ2-1|14|few
TGTGCCAGCAGCTCAGGACTGCGAAATGGTGAGCAGTTCTTC
CASSSGLRNGEQFF
>NA|TRBV9|TRBJ2-1|14|NA
TGTGCCAGCAGCGTAGCCCCGGCGGGGAATGAGCAGTTCTTC
CASSVAPAGNEQFF
>TRBD1|TRBV4-3|TRBJ1-2|15|few
TGCGCCAGCAGCCAAGAACGGGACAGCAAATATGGCTACACCTTC
CASSQERDSKYGYTF
>TRBD2|TRBV12-3/TRBV12-4|TRBJ2-1|15|few
TGTGCCAGCAGGCAACTGGCGGGAGGGTACAATGAGCAGTTCTTC
CASRQLAGGYNEQFF
>TRBD1|TRBV7-9|TRBJ1-5|16|few
TGTGCCAGCAGCCACCGGGACAGGGGAAGGGATCAGCCCCAGCATTTT
CASSHRDRGRDQPQHF
>NA|TRBV20-1|TRBJ2-7|13|few
TGCAGTGCTAGAGGTGAGCTGGACTACGAGCAGTACTTC
CSARGELDYEQYF
>NA|TRBV7-3|TRBJ2-7|14|NA
TGTGCCAGCAGCTTAGGTCCGGGGGCCTACGAGCAGTACTTC
CASSLGPGAYEQYF
>TRBD2|TRBV28|TRBJ2-7|18|medium-sized
TGTGCCAGCTCCCGTTTTGGGACTAGCGGGAGTAAGAAGAACGAGCAGTACTTC
CASSRFGTSGSKKNEQYF